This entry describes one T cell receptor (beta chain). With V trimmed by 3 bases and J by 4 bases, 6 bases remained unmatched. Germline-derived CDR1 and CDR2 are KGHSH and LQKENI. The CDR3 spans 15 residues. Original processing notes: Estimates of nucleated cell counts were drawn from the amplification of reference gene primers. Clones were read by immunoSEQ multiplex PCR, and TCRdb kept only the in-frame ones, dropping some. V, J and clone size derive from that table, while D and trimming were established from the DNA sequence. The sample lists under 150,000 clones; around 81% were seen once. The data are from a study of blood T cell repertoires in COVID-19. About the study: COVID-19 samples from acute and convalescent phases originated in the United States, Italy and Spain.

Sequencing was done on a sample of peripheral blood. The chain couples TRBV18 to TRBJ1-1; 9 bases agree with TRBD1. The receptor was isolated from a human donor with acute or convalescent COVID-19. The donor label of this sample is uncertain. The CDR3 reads CASSPRQGDITEAFF. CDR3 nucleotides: TGTGCCAGCTCACCTCGACAGGGGGACATCACTGAAGCTTTCTTT.